Listed here are 28 T cell receptor beta chains from one sample, sequenced in a study of blood T cell repertoires in COVID-19. The table came from immunoSEQ multiplex PCR; TCRdb's copy has only in-frame clones and leaves some out. The sample shows 150,000 to 200,000 clones, about 80% of them seen only once. The sequenced sample was peripheral blood. The source is a human donor with acute or convalescent COVID-19. The donor label of this sample is uncertain.

The chain carries TRBV15 and TRBJ1-6; 9 positions agree with TRBD1. Trimming at V came to 0 bases and at J to 9 bases, leaving 3 bases not matched to a gene. Germline assignment: CDR1 LNHNV and CDR2 YYDKDF (reference sequence). This CDR3 is 15 amino acids long. The DNA of the CDR3 is TGTGCCACCAGCAGAGAAGGGACAGGGACTTCACCCCTCCACTTT. Protein: CATSREGTGTSPLHF.

This CDR3 reads CASTSPGLANQETQYF. For the CDR3, the DNA is TGTGCCAGCACCTCCCCGGGACTAGCGAACCAAGAGACCCAGTACTTC. The chain employs TRBV11-2 and TRBJ2-5; 10 nucleotides match TRBD2. CDR1 and CDR2 from the germline V gene are SGHAT and FQNNGV. V lost 7 bases to trimming and J lost 0 bases; unmatched junction nucleotides: 8. CDR3 size: 16 residues.

The chain combines TRBV5-1 with TRBJ2-1; 15 bases are shared with TRBD2. The CDR3 spans 15 residues. Germline loops: CDR1 SGHRS, CDR2 YFSETQ. The junction had 5 bases not matched to a gene; V was cut back by 4 bases and J by 9 bases. CDR3 loop: CASSRTSGRDIEQFF. The CDR3 bases are TGCGCCAGCAGCCGGACTAGCGGGAGGGATATTGAGCAGTTCTTC.

The chain links TRBV19 to TRBJ2-7; 7 bases fit TRBD1. The CDR3 length is 16 residues. Germline-derived CDR1 and CDR2 are LNHDA and SQIVND (reference sequence). V dropped 8 bases and J dropped 2; count of bases not matched to a gene: 15. The CDR3: CASWGPAGTAPYEQYF. CDR3 nucleotides: TGTGCCAGTTGGGGCCCCGCCGGGACAGCCCCCTACGAGCAGTACTTC.

A few counts support this clone. The chain is built from TRBV20-1 and TRBJ1-2; 7 bases are a match to TRBD1. Germline V gives CDR1 DFQATT, CDR2 SNEGSKA (reference sequence). V was clipped by 3 bases and J by 7 bases; unmatched bases: 5. The CDR3 totals 12 residues. The chain's CDR3 is CSASLAGGGYTF. DNA of the CDR3: TGCAGTGCTAGTCTGGCAGGGGGTGGCTACACCTTC.

This clone was picked up many times. The rearrangement joins TRBV9 to TRBJ1-1; D gene uncertain. The germline V gene encodes CDR1 SGDLS and CDR2 YYNGEE. The CDR3 has 14 residues. V lost 4 bases, J lost 6 bases, and 16 bases lay in between. This chain's CDR3 is CASSSPGGGAEAFF. The CDR3 DNA reads TGTGCCAGCAGCTCCCCTGGAGGCGGAGCTGAAGCTTTCTTT. The full variable domain, in which reference TRBV9 and TRBJ1-1 provide the parts outside the CDR3, is DSGVTQTPKHLITATGQRVTLRCSPRSGDLSVYWYQQSLDQGLQFLIQYYNGEERAKGNILERFSAQQFPDLHSELNLSSLELGDSALYFCASSSPGGGAEAFFGQGTRLTVV.

This chain uses TRBV7-2 with TRBJ2-5, with D perhaps TRBD2 (5 bases). From germline, CDR1 is SGHTA and CDR2 FQGNSA. The V and J ends lost 2 bases and 4 bases respectively, with 8 bases between them. This CDR3 comprises 13 residues. DNA for the CDR3: TGTGCCAGCAGCTTATATGGAGGAGAGACCCAGTACTTC. Residues: CASSLYGGETQYF.

The chain joins TRBV6-5 to TRBJ1-1; 8 nucleotides match TRBD1. Germline-derived CDR1 and CDR2 are MNHEY and SVGAGI. This CDR3 contains 14 residues. V dropped 4 bases and J dropped 1; count of bases not matched to a gene: 2. CDR3 amino acids: CASSSGTGNTEAFF. The CDR3 DNA reads TGTGCCAGCAGTTCCGGGACAGGGAACACTGAAGCTTTCTTT.

The chain joins TRBV3-1 (or the pseudogene TRBV3-2) to TRBJ2-6; D might be TRBD2 (5 bases). The V end was cut by 0 bases, the J end by 4 bases, with 10 bases between. CDR1 is LGHDT, CDR2 YNNKEL, per germline (reference sequence). This CDR3 is built from 16 residues. Here the CDR3 reads CASSQEGGSGANVLTF. The CDR3 nucleotides read TGTGCCAGCAGCCAAGAAGGCGGGTCAGGGGCCAACGTCCTGACTTTC.

CDR3 nucleotide sequence: TGTGCCAGCAGGCCTAGGGCCGGGAGGCGCACAGATACGCAGTATTTT. It translates to CASRPRAGRRTDTQYF. The V call is TRBV27, the J call TRBJ2-3; 7 bases are a match to TRBD2. V shed 6 bases, J shed 1 base, and the junction held 10 bases outside the gene matches. The length of the CDR3 is 16 residues. Germline loops: CDR1 MNHEY, CDR2 SMNVEV (reference sequence).

This clone has a handful of counts. V and J are TRBV18 and TRBJ1-1, with 9 positions matching TRBD1. This CDR3 contains 14 residues. Trimming removed 3 bases from V and 6 bases from J; junction bases left unmatched: 5. Germline CDR1 is KGHSH and CDR2 is LQKENI. In DNA form, the CDR3 reads TGTGCCAGCTCACCCGGGACAGGGTGGCCTGAAGCTTTCTTT. It yields the protein CASSPGTGWPEAFF.

J is TRBJ2-5 and V is TRBV10-3, with D unclear. Trimming removed 5 bases from V and 5 bases from J, with 12 bases in between. There are 13 residues in the CDR3. CDR1 is ENHRY and CDR2 is SYGVKD in the germline V gene. This chain's CDR3 is CAISLPGLETQYF. The CDR3 nucleotides read TGTGCCATCAGTCTCCCGGGTCTGGAGACCCAGTACTTC.

The J gene is TRBJ1-1, the V gene TRBV29-1; a weak D match, TRBD1 (6 bases). The germline V and J ends were trimmed by 6 bases and 1 base, with 12 bases remaining between them. Germline V lookup: CDR1 SQVTM, CDR2 ANQGSEA. This CDR3 region has 13 residues. The DNA of the CDR3 is TGCAGCGTCACGCAGGACAGGAACACTGAAGCTTTCTTT. This codes for CSVTQDRNTEAFF.

The rearrangement joins TRBV2 to TRBJ2-7; D not resolved. The CDR3 totals 15 residues. CDR1 SNHLY and CDR2 FYNNEI come from the germline V gene. V was pared by 5 bases and J by 4 bases, with 18 bases between. The CDR3 bases are TGTGCCAGCAGTCGTCTTCGGAACGGGTTTTACGAGCAGTACTTC. As protein: CASSRLRNGFYEQYF.

In the case of this clone: This sample includes further DNA sequences coding for the same CDR3. This rearrangement joins TRBV6-5 to TRBJ1-1, with D unclear. Trimming removed 2 bases from V and 1 base from J, with 5 bases in between. The CDR3 extends over 13 amino acids. CDR1 and CDR2 (germline): MNHEY, SVGAGI. For the CDR3, the DNA is TGTGCCAGCAGTTACGCAGAGAACACTGAAGCTTTCTTT. Its translation is CASSYAENTEAFF.

The gene calls are TRBV19 and TRBJ1-2; 8 bases match TRBD1. This CDR3 contains 15 residues. CDR1 LNHDA and CDR2 SQIVND come from the germline V gene (reference sequence). With 6 bases clipped from V and 5 bases from J, the junction kept 11 bases outside the gene matches. As DNA, the CDR3 is TGTGCCAGTAGACCCACACAGGGGGTTATTTATGGCTACACCTTC. It encodes CASRPTQGVIYGYTF. The variable domain in full, completed from reference TRBV19 and TRBJ1-2, reads DGGITQSPKYLFRKEGQNVTLSCEQNLNHDAMYWYRQDPGQGLRLIYYSQIVNDFQKGDIAEGYSVSREKKESFPLTVTSAQKNPTAFYLCASRPTQGVIYGYTFGSGTRLTVV.

This clone was counted only a few times. The chain recombines TRBV5-1 with TRBJ2-7; 9 bases align to TRBD1. The trim removed 4 bases at V and 7 bases at J, leaving 3 bases unmatched. The CDR3 is made up of 12 amino acids. Per the germline V gene, CDR1 is SGHRS and CDR2 is YFSETQ. The CDR3 bases are TGCGCCAGCAGCGGACAGGGGACTGAGCAGTACTTC. It yields the protein CASSGQGTEQYF.

V usage is TRBV5-6 and J usage is TRBJ1-4; D ambiguous. Germline assignment: CDR1 SGHDT and CDR2 YYEEEE. The CDR3 loop spans 15 amino acids. V was pared by 3 bases and J by 6 bases, with 15 bases between. Here the CDR3 reads CASSSPGPSHEKLFF. CDR3 sequence (DNA): TGTGCCAGCAGCTCCCCGGGTCCTAGCCATGAAAAACTGTTTTTT.

This clone was counted once. The V and J genes are TRBV7-2 and TRBJ2-3; the match to TRBD2 covers 8 bases. In germline, CDR1 is SGHTA, CDR2 FQGNSA. J lost 6 bases, V lost 5 bases, and 7 bases had no gene match. The CDR3 has 14 residues. The CDR3 DNA reads TGTGCCAGCAGCCTCTCTAGCGGGCGGGATACGCAGTATTTT. As protein: CASSLSSGRDTQYF.

The CDR3 spells CASSLTVPNEQYF. In DNA, the CDR3 is TGTGCCAGCAGCCTCACAGTGCCCAACGAGCAGTACTTC. V and J are TRBV5-4 and TRBJ2-7; D gene unclear. CDR3 length: 13 amino acids. V was trimmed by 4 bases and J by 5 bases, leaving 13 bases between them. Germline CDR1 and CDR2: SGHNT and YYREEE (reference sequence).

This clone was seen more than once but under ten times. The chain has TRBV5-1 and TRBJ1-3; 7 nucleotides agree with TRBD1. This CDR3 is 16 amino acids long. With 1 base clipped from V and 0 bases from J, the junction kept 4 bases outside the gene matches. CDR1 and CDR2 from the germline V gene are SGHRS and YFSETQ. For the CDR3, the DNA is TGCGCCAGCAGCTTGCAAGGACAGGACTCTGGAAACACCATATATTTT. Translated: CASSLQGQDSGNTIYF.

V and J are TRBV27 and TRBJ1-2; 9 nucleotides align to TRBD1. V lost 4 bases and J lost 4; bases outside the gene matches: 4. This CDR3 has 14 amino acids. CDR1 is MNHEY, CDR2 SMNVEV, per germline (reference sequence). The CDR3 is CASSSGTGSYGYTF. The CDR3 DNA is TGTGCCAGCAGTTCCGGGACAGGGTCCTATGGCTACACCTTC.

The chain has TRBV7-8 and TRBJ2-1, with D possibly TRBD1 on 5 matching bases. CDR1 and CDR2 (germline): SGHVS, FQNEAQ. The CDR3 spans 14 residues. Between the trimmed V and J ends, which lost 3 bases and 0 bases, there was a span of 6 bases. CDR3 DNA sequence: TGTGCCAGCAGCTTTGACAGCTCCTACAATGAGCAGTTCTTC. Amino acid sequence: CASSFDSSYNEQFF.

The chain uses TRBV5-8 and TRBJ2-1, with D perhaps TRBD1 (7 bases). The V end lost 4 bases, the J end lost 1 base, and 15 bases lay between the germline ends. The CDR3 has 16 amino acids. Germline CDR1 is SGHTS and CDR2 is YDEGEE. CDR3 sequence reads: CASSPTGRLSYNEQFF. For the CDR3, the DNA is TGTGCCAGCAGCCCGACAGGGAGGTTATCCTACAATGAGCAGTTCTTC. The full variable domain, with the rest looked up from reference TRBV5-8 and TRBJ2-1, is EAGVTQSPTHLIKTRGQQATLRCSPISGHTSVYWYQQALGLGLQFLLWYDEGEERNRGNFPPRFSGRQFPNYSSELNVNALELEDSALYLCASSPTGRLSYNEQFFGPGTRLTVL.

The chain is built from TRBV5-5 and TRBJ2-1; 8 bases match TRBD2. CDR1 and CDR2 (germline): SGHKS, YYEKEE (reference sequence). The CDR3 runs to 13 residues. V trimming: 0 bases; J trimming: 14 bases; junction bases outside the gene matches: 7. DNA of the CDR3: TGTGCCAGCAGCTTGGGGGGGACTAGGTTGGAGTTCTTC. Translation: CASSLGGTRLEFF.

This sequence joins TRBV28 and TRBJ2-7; the D gene is possibly TRBD2 (6 bases). V was clipped by 7 bases and J by 3 bases, with 19 bases between them. CDR1 is MDHEN, CDR2 SYDVKM, per germline. The CDR3 sequence is 15 residues long. The CDR3 DNA sequence: TGTGCCAGCACCCCCCCGGGAGTTGGTTACTACGAGCAGTACTTC. Amino acid sequence: CASTPPGVGYYEQYF.

V gene TRBV10-3 combines with J gene TRBJ1-2; 10 bases are shared with TRBD1. Germline V gene lookup returns CDR1 ENHRY and CDR2 SYGVKD. After removal of 4 bases from V and 3 bases from J, the junction contained 2 bases not matched to a gene. The CDR3 loop spans 14 amino acids. The CDR3 DNA is TGTGCCATCAGTGGACAGGGGGCGGACTATGGCTACACCTTC. Translating it yields CAISGQGADYGYTF.

The rearrangement uses TRBV28 and TRBJ2-2, with 12 bases that match TRBD1. Germline CDR1 MDHEN, CDR2 SYDVKM. V shed 2 bases, J shed 4 bases, and the junction held 2 bases outside the gene matches. The CDR3 is 16 amino acids. In nucleotides, the CDR3 is TGTGCCAGCAGTTTAGGGACAGGGGGCCTCACCGGGGAGCTGTTTTTT. Its translation is CASSLGTGGLTGELFF.